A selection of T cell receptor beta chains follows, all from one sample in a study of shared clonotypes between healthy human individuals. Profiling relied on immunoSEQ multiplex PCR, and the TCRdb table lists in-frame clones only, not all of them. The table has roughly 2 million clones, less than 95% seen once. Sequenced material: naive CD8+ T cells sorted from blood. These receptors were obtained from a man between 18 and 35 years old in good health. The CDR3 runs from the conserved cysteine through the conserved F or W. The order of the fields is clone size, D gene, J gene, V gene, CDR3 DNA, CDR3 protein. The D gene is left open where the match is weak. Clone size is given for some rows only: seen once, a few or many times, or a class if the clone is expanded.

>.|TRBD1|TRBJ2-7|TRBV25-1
TGTGCCAGCAGTGAGACAGGGGGCTACGAGCAGTACTTC
CASSETGGYEQYF
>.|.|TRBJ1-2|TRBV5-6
TGTGCCAGCAGCTTGGCGGGGGCCCTTAACTATGGCTACACCTTC
CASSLAGALNYGYTF
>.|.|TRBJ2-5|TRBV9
TGTGCCAGCAGCGCCCGACCGCAACAAGAGACCCAGTACTTC
CASSARPQQETQYF
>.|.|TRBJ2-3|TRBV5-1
TGCGCCAGCAGCTTGGGGCAGGGGCGAGATACGCAGTATTTT
CASSLGQGRDTQYF
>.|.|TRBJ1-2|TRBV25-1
TGTGCCAGCAGTGAACCCCTGGGGGATTTTAACTATGGCTACACCTTC
CASSEPLGDFNYGYTF
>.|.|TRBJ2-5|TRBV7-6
TGTGCCAGCAGCCCCTTGGGGCTCCAAGAGACCCAGTACTTC
CASSPLGLQETQYF
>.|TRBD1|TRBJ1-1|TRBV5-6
TGTGCCAGCAGCTCGACAGGGTTGATGAACACTGAAGCTTTCTTT
CASSSTGLMNTEAFF
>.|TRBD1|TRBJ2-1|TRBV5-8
TGTGCCAGCAGCTTGGGATACAGGGGCAGCTCCTACAATGAGCAGTTCTTC
CASSLGYRGSSYNEQFF
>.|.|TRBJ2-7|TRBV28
TGTGCCAGCAGTGCCCGGGGGAACGAGCAGTACTTC
CASSARGNEQYF
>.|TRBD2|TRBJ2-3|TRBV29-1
TGCAGCGTTGAAGAACGCAGCGGGGTCACAGATACGCAGTATTTT
CSVEERSGVTDTQYF
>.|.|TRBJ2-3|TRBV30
TGTGCCTGGAGTGTACCCTTAGGGATGTGGGCAGATACGCAGTATTTT
CAWSVPLGMWADTQYF
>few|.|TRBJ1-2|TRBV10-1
TGCGCCAGCAGTTCCAAATTCCTAAACTATGGCTACACCTTC
CASSSKFLNYGYTF
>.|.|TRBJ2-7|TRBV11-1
TGTGCCAGCAGCCGGACAGACTACGAGCAGTACTTC
CASSRTDYEQYF
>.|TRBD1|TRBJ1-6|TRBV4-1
TGCGCCAGCAGCCCGGACAGGGGGCCATATTCACCCCTCCACTTT
CASSPDRGPYSPLHF
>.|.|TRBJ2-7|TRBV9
TGTGCCAGCAGTGGAAATAGCGAGCAGTACTTC
CASSGNSEQYF
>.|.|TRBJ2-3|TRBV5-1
TGCGCCAGCAGCTTGGATGCTATCACAGATACGCAGTATTTT
CASSLDAITDTQYF
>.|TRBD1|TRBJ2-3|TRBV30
TGTGCCTGGACGAGGGGGCACGGCACAGATACGCAGTATTTT
CAWTRGHGTDTQYF
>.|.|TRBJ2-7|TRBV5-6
TGTGCCAGCAGCTACAGGGATTCCTACGAGCAGTACTTC
CASSYRDSYEQYF
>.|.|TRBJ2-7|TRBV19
TGTGCCAGTAGTGGGCAGGACTACGAGCAGTACTTC
CASSGQDYEQYF
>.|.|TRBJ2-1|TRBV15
TGTGCCACCAGCAGGACAAGACTCGATGAGCAGTTCTTC
CATSRTRLDEQFF
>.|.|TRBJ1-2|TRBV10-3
TGTGCCATCAGTGAGTCGCAGGCCGGTAACTATGGCTACACCTTC
CAISESQAGNYGYTF
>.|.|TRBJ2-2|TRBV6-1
TGTGCCAGCAGTGAAGAGGCACTCCGGACCGGGGAGCTGTTTTTT
CASSEEALRTGELFF
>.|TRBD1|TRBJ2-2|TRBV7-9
TGTGCCAGCAGCTTATCACAGGGGGGAATCGGGGAGCTGTTTTTT
CASSLSQGGIGELFF
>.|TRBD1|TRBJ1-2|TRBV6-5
TGTGCCAGCAGTTACTCCGGGACAGGGAATGGCTACACCTTC
CASSYSGTGNGYTF
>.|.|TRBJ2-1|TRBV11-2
TGTGCCAGCAGCTCTCTCGGGCTAAATGAGCAGTTCTTC
CASSSLGLNEQFF
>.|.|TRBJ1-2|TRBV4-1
TGCGCCAGCAGCCCCCCGACCGGCTACTATGGCTACACCTTC
CASSPPTGYYGYTF
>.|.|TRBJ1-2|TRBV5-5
TGTGCCAGCAGCACCGAGGGGGCTAACTATGGCTACACCTTC
CASSTEGANYGYTF
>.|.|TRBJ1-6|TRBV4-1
TGCGCCAGCAGCCCTCGACAGGATAATTCACCCCTCCACTTT
CASSPRQDNSPLHF
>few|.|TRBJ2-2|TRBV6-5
TGTGCCAGCAGTTACAGGGACACCGGGGAGCTGTTTTTT
CASSYRDTGELFF
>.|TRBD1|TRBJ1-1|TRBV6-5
TGTGCCAGCAGTCCAGGGGGATTTGGCACTGAAGCTTTCTTT
CASSPGGFGTEAFF
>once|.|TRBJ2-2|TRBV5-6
TGTGCCAGCACCCACACTGGGGAGCTGTTTTTT
CASTHTGELFF
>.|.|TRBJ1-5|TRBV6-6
TGTGCCAGCAGTTACACCGCTAGCAATCAGCCCCAGCATTTT
CASSYTASNQPQHF
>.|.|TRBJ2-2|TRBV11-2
TGTGCCAGCAGCTTACTGCGGACGAACACCGGGGAGCTGTTTTTT
CASSLLRTNTGELFF
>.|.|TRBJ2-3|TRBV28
TGTGCCAGCAGTTTGAGAACGACAGATACGCAGTATTTT
CASSLRTTDTQYF